This T cell receptor beta chain stems from a study of T cell responses to AZD1222 COVID-19 vaccine. About the study: Pooled in the analysis were second doses at about 4 or about 12 weeks.

The assay was immunoSEQ multiplex PCR, and TCRdb's table has in-frame clones only and misses some. Of over 130,000 clones in the sample, approximately 92% were seen once. For this clone: Its antigen is still unknown.

Study-wide findings and caveats: Among vaccine-associated CD4 TCRs, coverage spanned spike, with dominance at 160-218 and 743-854. There were mostly white British donors and more females than males, and clonal diversity was possibly underestimated. After the peak T cell response, and only then, were repertoires sampled.

This clonotype was sampled from an adult in good health. The sample consisted of peripheral blood, taken on day 0 of AZD1222 vaccination.

The CDR3 sequence: CASSFLAGAYNEQFF. CDR3 coding DNA: TGCGCCAGCAGCTTTCTAGCGGGCGCCTACAATGAGCAGTTCTTC. The V gene is TRBV5-1, the J gene TRBJ2-1; TRBD2 matches at 8 bases. The CDR3 extends over 15 amino acids. CDR1 is SGHRS, CDR2 YFSETQ, per germline. The V and J ends lost 2 bases and 2 bases, in that order; junction bases with no gene match: 3.